The T cell receptor (beta chain) described here comes from a study of blood T cell repertoires in COVID-19. Study-level information: PBMCs, B-cell-depleted T cells, or T cells provided the cDNA or gDNA that made up the material.

The data were produced by immunoSEQ multiplex PCR, yet TCRdb's version contains in-frame clones alone and is incomplete. The sample holds around 220,000 clones; about 86% are singletons and the top ten take 9.5% to 13%. The CDR3 is 16 amino acids. Looked up from germline, CDR1 is SEHNR and CDR2 is FQNEAQ (reference sequence). Between the trimmed V and J ends, which lost 5 bases and 1 base, there was a span of 16 bases. This sequence was found in a woman between 45 and 60 years old with COVID-19, enrolled during active disease. J is TRBJ2-3 and V is TRBV7-9; perhaps TRBD1 as D (5 bases). The source material was peripheral blood. DNA for the CDR3: TGTGCCAGCAGCAACCGAGTGGGGCTTGGCACAGATACGCAGTATTTT. Residues: CASSNRVGLGTDTQYF.